This TCR beta chain was documented in a study of shared clonotypes between healthy human individuals (dated by TCRdb to 2020 to 2022). Some background on the complete study: Two women and a few men aged 18 to 49 years were included in the cohort. Leukapheresis yielded between about 0.9 and 9.5 billion PBMCs per donor. To estimate repertoire size and how much clonotypes are shared between individuals, the study performed deep sequencing of blood TCR repertoires from about five healthy adults. For each donor, CD4 naive and CD4 memory were each given three plates, CD8 naive was given two plates, and CD8 memory was given one plate. To increase sequencing depth and limit assay-specific biases, TCR repertoire library preparation and sequencing were carried out by different laboratories using diverse techniques. Study-level results and caveats: Because the study included only a small number of donors, the genetic and exposure-history diversity represented was limited. Clonotypes shared by all four sorted-subset donors showed higher generation probabilities than non-shared clonotypes. When several donors were compared, the shared fraction of clonotypes was about 5.2% for naive CD4, around 4% for naive CD8, 2% to 2.5% for memory CD4, and about 0.36% for memory CD8. Rarefaction of sorted-subset datasets indicated incomplete sequencing despite the large sequencing depth. Pairwise subsampling indicated that sequencing depth was expected to affect the degree of clonotype sharing among donors. Sampling was limited to blood, and TCR repertoires in tissue likely differ from TCR repertoires in blood. Larger estimated clonotype richness was generally found for naive subsets than for memory subsets.

With respect to this clone: It lacks a known antigen. No base qualities exist here, and no much larger clone lies one base off it.

For the CD8 naive samples, CD45RO-negative cells were positively selected for CCR7, yielding a CD45RA+CCR7+ population from which TemRA cells were excluded. Donors were healthy HIV-negative adults with no recently reported acute infections or vaccinations. Every donor was a Caucasian adult residing in Nashville, Tennessee, USA. Blood was obtained by leukapheresis, after which PBMCs were separated by Ficoll-Histopaque density gradient centrifugation and cryopreserved in liquid nitrogen vapor phase. Purity and quantity of every magnetically sorted T cell population were checked by analytical flow cytometry. Genomic DNA was isolated from each sorted fraction and quantified by UV absorbance on a Nanodrop 2000c. TCR CDR3 regions were amplified from genomic DNA by multiplex PCR using the deep immunoSEQ assay. Genomic DNA extracted from each cell subset was distributed evenly over all wells of several immunoSEQ 96-well plates, and each plate served as one replicate. For sorted subsets, each replicate PCR was loaded with around 200 ng genomic DNA, equivalent to roughly 30,000 T cell genomes. The purified libraries were quantified using a Qubit 3.0 fluorometer, sized with a Bioanalyzer 2100, and then quantified again using the KAPA Library Quantification kit. Every immunoSEQ 96-well plate was sequenced on a separate single-read 150-cycle Illumina NextSeq 550 flow cell. The original pipeline was this. The immunoSEQ output contained only junctional sequences without quality scores, so filtering could not match that applied to full-length reads. Sequences were annotated with PyIR, a Python wrapper for IgBLAST v1.9, using IMGT germline references to assign V/J genes and CDR3. Reads were filtered out if the reads had weak V/J assignments (E-value above 1e-6), no CDR3, stop codons, out-of-frame junctions, or ambiguous translated residues. V3J clonotypes were defined as sequences sharing the same inferred V gene, J gene, and CDR3 amino acid sequence. The percentage overlap between two repertoires was calculated by dividing the number of shared unique clonotypes by the size of the smaller repertoire. RTK rarefaction, the Chao1 estimator, and Recon v2.1 estimates of unobserved clonotypes were used to assess repertoire richness. Generation probabilities for all TCRbeta clonotypes obtained by the gDNA method from a handful of donors were computed using OLGA. In TCRdb, the immuneACCESS table is reduced to in-frame sequences with V and J assigned. These tables do not hold every clone; where another copy was compared, an unresolved V gene accounts for under half, and the others remain unexplained. That table supplies the V and J calls and clone size; D and trimming were determined from the DNA. Present in this sample are under 2,000,000 clones, about 95% of which were seen just once. The ten largest clones add up to 0.95% to 1.5% of the sample.

The CDR3 runs 13 amino acids, cysteine and phenylalanine included. CDR3 DNA is the only sequence kept; it has 39 bases, read in frame from the first base. The germline V gene (reference sequence) sets CDR1 to MNHEY and CDR2 to SMNVEV. V and J lose 6 bases and 0 bases, and a span of 9 bases separates them. This chain joins TRBV27 to TRBJ2-7, and possibly TRBD2, on 5 matching bases. This clonotype originated in a man aged 18-30 years in good health. The sequenced sample consisted of naive CD8+ T cells sorted from blood. The cell subset or site label, as the study defines it: CD45RA+CCR7+. Here is the DNA: TGTGCCAGCAGCGGGATTTACTCCTACGAGCAGTACTTC. Its amino acids are CASSGIYSYEQYF.